This T cell receptor beta chain was captured in a study of monozygotic twins with inflammatory bowel disease. Findings and limits, study-wide: By inverse Simpson index, TCRbeta diversity was lower in IBD patients than in healthy co-twins. Among the T cells, different subtypes could not be distinguished.

Each sample's cDNA came from eight separate reactions. With the 5' RACE reads reprocessed, TCRdb shows one record per CDR3 protein and no DNA. This sample's table reports more than 95,000 distinct CDR3 sequences. Comment on this clonotype: Its target is unknown.

Whole-blood total RNA was extracted without T cell sorting. Germline CDR1 reads GTSNPN; CDR2 reads SVGIG (reference sequence). This CDR3 has 11 amino acids. Sequencing was performed on blood. The sequence was collected from a human donor with ulcerative colitis or Crohn's disease, or a healthy co-twin of an affected twin (not recorded which). The chain is built from TRBV30 and TRBJ2-7. The CDR3 loop reads CAWTGSYEQYF.